This record covers a single TCR beta chain. What antigen it recognizes has not been identified. Base qualities are not recorded, but no much larger clone differs from it by a single base. The cohort consisted of hundreds of healthy bone marrow donors. At the time of sampling, all cohort members were nominally healthy, though unrecorded immune exposures were likely present. The donor tested CMV seronegative, placing the donor among the 350 to 400 seronegative members of the cohort. A peripheral blood sample was collected from each donor, and TCR beta sequencing was performed on peripheral blood mononuclear cells. Genomic DNA was extracted from the blood cell samples with the Qiagen DNeasy Blood Extraction Kit. The protocol used for the library was the immunoSEQ multiplex PCR assay. For the multiplex PCR, a mixture combining 60 forward primers for TCR Vbeta segments and 13 reverse primers for TCR Jbeta segments was used. Amplification of the CDR3 region of rearranged TCR beta genes was performed with a multiplex PCR assay on genomic DNA. The amplified TCR beta libraries were sequenced on the Illumina HiSeq System as 87-base-pair reads. The source study handled its data this way. A later analysis tallied tens of millions of unique TCR beta chains across the 666 repertoires, and approximately 11 million of those chains were shared by two or more donors. Raw reads were error-corrected and collapsed into unique sequences with a nearest-neighbor algorithm that merged closely related sequences to remove PCR and sequencing errors. Alignment of CDR3 sequences to IMGT reference sequences was used to assign V, D and J gene segments. For a sequence to be retained, a match of at least six nucleotides to both a V gene segment and a J gene segment was required. A rearrangement was called productive if the CDR3 had no stop codons and remained in frame with V and J, and every other rearrangement was called non-productive. Following IMGT convention, CDR3 was defined as the stretch from the second conserved V-encoded cysteine to the conserved J-encoded phenylalanine. The earlier analysis of 550 to 650 of the donors excluded any sequence lacking an unambiguous match to a single V gene segment. An earlier analysis of roughly 590 of the donors called V segments functional above 56.7% productive rearrangements and segregating when the between-donor standard deviation exceeded 5%. A statistical classification framework was built for diagnosing cytomegalovirus status from the catalog of TCR beta chain sequences. V and J gene assignment, in a later analysis, came from comparing TCR nucleotide sequences with IMGT/GENE-DB human TR gene sequences. In a later analysis, CDR3 sequences and most-parsimonious VDJ recombination scenarios were assigned using the TCRdist pipeline. In a later analysis, each TCR beta chain was defined by its CDR3 amino acid sequence together with its V-gene family, and reads lacking a unique V-gene family were excluded. To address suspected cross-contamination and a sequencing artifact, a later analysis removed under 600 highly shared, low-generation-probability nucleotide sequences. In a later analysis, a clonal expansion index was calculated for each public chain from normalized within-repertoire ranks of inferred template counts. Generation probabilities in a later analysis came from a VDJ recombination model fitted to out-of-frame rearrangements, and those results were checked against IGoR. In a later analysis, hypergeometric tests were used to score TCR-TCR, TCR-HLA and TCR-CMV co-occurrence, with a repertoire-size bias correction applied to TCR pairs. A later analysis estimated false discovery rates by permuting HLA or CMV assignments 20 times. A later analysis grouped co-occurring TCRs with DBSCAN, adding TCRdist sequence similarity when clustering within HLA-allele-positive subsets. For co-occurrence clustering, repertoires with fewer than 30,000 or more than 120,000 public chains were excluded, along with roughly 5 repertoires with anomalous nucleotide sharing. The table comes from immuneACCESS by way of TCRdb, which keeps in-frame sequences with V and J called. Part of the clones is missing from these tables; in studies checked, under half for an unresolved V gene and the rest for unknown reasons. V and J calls and clone size are those listed in that table; D and trimming were worked out from the DNA. For this sample the table gives 90,000 to 95,000 clones, of which around three quarters were detected only once. The ten largest clones take up approximately 0.56% of the sample.

The data belong to a study of cytomegalovirus exposure and HLA in healthy donors (dated by TCRdb to the late 2010s). With respect to the entire study: In an earlier analysis of roughly 500 of the donors, 276 Gb of sequence data and 120 million or so unique TCR beta sequences from 150 million to 200 million T cells were reported. The T cell repertoires of 666 subjects were profiled by immunosequencing and related to cytomegalovirus serostatus. Roughly 300 gigabases of sequencing data and approximately 85 million unique TCR sequences were included in an early release covering about 620 HLA-typed donors. Typing coverage varied by locus: about 629-640 donors for A, B, C, DRB1 and DQB1; roughly 500 for DQA1; 606 for DPA1; 450 to 480 for DPB1. In a later analysis, previously published TCR beta repertoires from 500 to 750 donors were re-analyzed and high-resolution HLA genotyping was added so that TCR occurrence patterns could be studied. Rather than drawing on any new phenotypic data, the later analysis identified candidate immune exposures from TCR beta sequences and the way those sequences occurred across donors. The study aimed to test whether cataloging public T cell receptors could reveal signatures of past pathogen exposure. HLA typing covered class I and class II loci at four-digit resolution. The genetic ancestry cluster associated with self-reported Caucasian donors included 80% to 90% of the 350 to 500 genotyped donors. Alongside the repertoire data, information on donor age, sex, ethnicity and CMV serostatus was compiled. Among some 410 genotyped donors of the cohort, an average of around 220,000 unique TCR beta nucleotide sequences was sequenced per donor, of which roughly 17% were non-productive. A later genetic analysis used genome-wide SNP genotypes for about three fifths of the 666 donors, treating that subset as a discovery cohort. About five DR-DQ haplotypes were treated as single units for association and clustering because of strong linkage in the cohort. A separate validation cohort of 100 to 150 different subjects was used in addition to the approximately 670-subject first cohort. High-throughput TCR immunosequencing, statistical association of individual TCRs with disease status, and machine learning were combined to predict cytomegalovirus infection status. All discovery cohort repertoires had been generated using a single sequencing platform. An earlier analysis of 587 of the donors used high-throughput TCR beta sequencing to judge whether each TCR beta V gene segment behaved as functional or pseudogenic.

Overall study outcomes, separate from this receptor: At a false discovery rate of 0.05, a later analysis linked approximately 18,000 TCR beta sequences to specific HLA alleles. Most CMV-associated TCR beta chains appeared to be HLA-restricted in a later analysis, and the HLA associations seemed to be driven largely by CMV exposure. In a later analysis, the rate of TCR association differed among HLA loci, with DRB1 alleles having the most associated TCRs and HLA-C alleles having the fewest. Only TCR beta chains were sequenced in this cohort, and the absence of alpha or paired-chain data limited detectable features. Because HLA typing was missing for some donors at each locus, association tests included only the typed subset. Presence/absence analyses assumed roughly uniform sequencing depth across donors, an assumption that may not hold. Strong co-occurrence of HLA alleles, especially DR and DQ, made assigning TCR associations to individual alleles difficult. Some IMGT-functional V segments, including TRBV6-2 and TRBV6-3, could not be told apart with the 87-base-pair reads, so those segments were excluded. The sequencing pipeline was judged likely to have produced a cluster of highly shared sequence variants as a technical artifact. In a later analysis, several top co-occurrence clusters were reported to appear linked to parvovirus B19, influenza, CMV and Epstein-Barr virus. Across donors, most TCR sequences were observed very rarely, whereas some public TCRs were present in many individuals. The authors suggested that the approach could potentially be extended to other disease states and immunological phenotypes. The earlier analysis of a few hundred of the donors excluded around 17 rarely observed V segments, including chromosome 9 orphons, because counts were too low. A later genetic analysis associated a missense DCLRE1C variant with V-gene and J-gene trimming of TCR beta chains, and an independent cohort replicated the association. A further reported finding was that TCR beta sequences accurately predicted the HLA-A and HLA-B alleles for most subjects in the first cohort. Broadly in line with IMGT annotations, most TCR beta V segments showed up in productive rearrangements about 87% or about 30% of the time in an earlier analysis of 587 of the donors. Correlated functional status among segregating V segments might reflect linkage disequilibrium, but an unknown experimental factor could not be ruled out. Three of the identified cytomegalovirus-associated TCR beta chains were confirmed in vitro to be specific for cytomegalovirus antigens. The classifier was reported to diagnose cytomegalovirus status with high specificity and sensitivity in both the original cohort and the validation cohort. A total of 150 to 200 TCR beta chains were listed by the study as associated with cytomegalovirus. In a later analysis, HLA-associated TCR beta chains were found to be more clonally expanded and to have lower generation probabilities than equally common non-associated chains. Compared with the roughly 720-donor mean, donors in an Asian-associated ancestry cluster had fewer N-insertions in productive TCRs, according to a later genetic analysis. Immune exposure information for the cohort was limited to CMV serostatus.

From the cysteine up to the phenylalanine, the CDR3 has a length of 13 residues. The CDR3 DNA has 39 bases and is translated from base 1. V and J are trimmed by 3 bases and 3 bases, and the gene matches miss 0 bases of the junction. CDR1 and CDR2, per the germline V gene, are SQVTM and ANQGSEA. The sequence came from a man aged 25-45 years in good health and CMV-seronegative. The chain uses TRBV29-1 and TRBJ2-2; 8 central bases correspond to TRBD2. The specimen sequenced was PBMCs. Read as DNA, the sequence is TGCAGCGTTGAGCGGGGGGACACCGGGGAGCTGTTTTTT. It codes for CSVERGDTGELFF.